This TCR beta chain was sequenced for a study of CD8 T cells in ankylosing spondylitis (dated by TCRdb to the late 2010s). Study-level background: The study profiled T cell receptor beta repertoires in healthy donors and ankylosing spondylitis patients to find disease-linked TCR variants. The whole study cohort included 108 healthy donors and around 25 ankylosing spondylitis patients. Peripheral blood was sampled, and synovial fluid was also collected from ankylosing spondylitis patients. The full study reports these points: Some TCR beta motif variants had previously been reported in synovial fluid and blood of reactive arthritis patients, which suggested common disease-initiation mechanisms. A TCR beta motif of fewer than 10 highly homologous amino acid variants appeared characteristic of blood from ankylosing spondylitis patients. The disease-linked clones were reported to be significantly enriched in matched synovial fluid samples from ankylosing spondylitis patients. In peripheral blood, the disease-linked clones were found at relatively low frequencies and had a CD8+ phenotype.

The germline V gene yields KGHDR for CDR1 and SFDVKD for CDR2. Cut back by 7 bases and 5 bases, the V and J ends lie 13 bases apart. Counted from cysteine to phenylalanine, this CDR3 has 13 amino acids. The CDR3 DNA has 39 bases and is translated from base 1. The listed sequencing device is Illumina HiSeq 2500. Quantitative 5'-RACE with molecular barcodes was used to prepare TCR beta libraries. The original pipeline was this. A new computational method, built on a probabilistic model of VDJ rearrangement, was used to identify disease-linked TCR variants. The raw public reads went through TCRdb reprocessing: fastp at Q25, MiXCR clone calling, in-frame beta chains kept. Merged by CDR3 protein, the rows form single entries marked with the most common genes and DNA. The V and J calls and clone size come from TCRdb's table, not from the authors' own analysis. This sample has hundreds of thousands of distinct CDR3 sequences in its table, and about 20% of those were observed once. The biggest ten clones account for about 4% of the sample.

This clonotype was found a few times. The antigen it binds to is not known. It has no much larger one-base neighbor in the sample; base qualities were not kept. The chain couples TRBV24-1 to TRBJ2-5; the D gene cannot be resolved reliably. Sequencing was done on a sample of blood, either unsorted or a sorted T cell fraction (not recorded which). This clonotype originated in a female donor with ankylosing spondylitis or in good health (not recorded which). The CDR3 has the sequence CATSKDLGETQYF. Here is the DNA: TGTGCCACCAGCAAAGACCTGGGGGAGACCCAGTACTTC.